One sample yielded the 8 T cell receptor beta chains listed below, sequenced in a study of blood T cell repertoires in COVID-19. The protocol was immunoSEQ multiplex PCR, while the TCRdb copy is restricted to in-frame clones and leaves out a portion. Seen here are approximately 250,000 clones, 70% to 90% observed once, and the top ten hold about 0.93%. Sequenced: peripheral blood. These receptors were taken from a man aged 40-50 years with acute or convalescent COVID-19.

This chain links TRBV25-1 with TRBJ2-5; D is possibly TRBD2 (6 bases). CDR1 and CDR2 from the germline V gene are MGHDK and SYGVNS. The CDR3 runs to 17 residues. The V gene lost 0 bases and the J gene lost 2 bases, with 16 bases spanning the gap. The CDR3 DNA reads TGTGCCAGCAGTGAATATCGCGGAGGGTCAGGACAAGAGACCCAGTACTTC. Its protein is CASSEYRGGSGQETQYF.

This clone was seen only a few times. The CDR3 protein is CASSTTGPNTEAFF. The CDR3 DNA reads as TGTGCCAGCAGCACCACAGGGCCGAACACTGAAGCTTTCTTT. V usage is TRBV7-9 and J usage is TRBJ1-1, with D tentatively TRBD1 (6 bases). Germline-derived CDR1 and CDR2 are SEHNR and FQNEAQ (reference sequence). The CDR3 covers 14 residues. V gave up 5 bases and J gave up 1 base, with 11 bases separating them.

The chain employs TRBV6-5 and TRBJ1-2; no clear D gene. V shed 6 bases and J shed 7 bases, with 18 bases lying between them. Germline V gives CDR1 MNHEY, CDR2 SVGAGI. This CDR3 has 14 residues. CDR3 sequence reads: CASSLARARGGYTF. The CDR3 DNA is TGTGCCAGCAGCCTAGCGAGGGCCCGGGGTGGCTACACCTTC.

The chain is built from TRBV5-5 and TRBJ1-2, with 7 positions matching TRBD1. V trimming: 0 bases; J trimming: 5 bases; junction bases outside the gene matches: 7. CDR3 length: 15 residues. Germline CDR1 reads SGHKS; CDR2 reads YYEKEE (reference sequence). CDR3 protein: CASSLAGDSVYGYTF. For the CDR3, the DNA is TGTGCCAGCAGCTTGGCCGGGGACAGCGTTTATGGCTACACCTTC.

The chain carries TRBV7-2 and TRBJ2-7; D ambiguous. The CDR3 length is 12 residues. Trimming pared 2 bases from V and 5 bases from J, leaving 7 bases between. Germline V gene lookup returns CDR1 SGHTA and CDR2 FQGNSA. The CDR3 is CASSLSRNEQYF. The CDR3 DNA sequence: TGTGCCAGCAGCTTAAGCCGTAACGAGCAGTACTTC.

The chain carries TRBV2 and TRBJ1-2; no firm D call. In germline, CDR1 is SNHLY, CDR2 FYNNEI. CDR3 length: 14 residues. V dropped 10 bases and J dropped 8 bases, with 23 bases sitting between them. In nucleotides, the CDR3 is TGTGCCACCCACCAGGAGGGCAGAGGCGTCGGCTACACCTTC. The encoded protein is CATHQEGRGVGYTF.

V gene TRBV20-1 combines with J gene TRBJ1-1; D remains ambiguous. CDR3 length equals 11 residues. With 0 bases removed from V and 4 bases from J, the gap between germline ends came to 3 bases. Germline V gene sequence: CDR1 DFQATT, CDR2 SNEGSKA (reference sequence). CDR3 in DNA: TGCAGTGCTAGAGAACTCACTGAAGCTTTCTTT. It translates to CSARELTEAFF.

As DNA, the CDR3 is TGTGCCAGCAGCGTTTCCGGGACAGCGGCTAACTATGGCTACACCTTC. Its protein product is CASSVSGTAANYGYTF. This chain uses TRBV5-6 with TRBJ1-2; TRBD1 aligns across 7 bases. The CDR3 contains 16 residues. Germline CDR1 and CDR2: SGHDT and YYEEEE. The trim removed 4 bases at V and 0 bases at J, leaving 9 bases unmatched.